The 29 T cell receptor beta chains in this list originate from one sample, sequenced in a study of T cell changes during pregnancy in multiple sclerosis. TCRdb keeps only in-frame clones here, not all; method: immunoSEQ multiplex PCR. The profile shows 30,000 to 35,000 clones, about nine tenths of them singletons. Here the sequenced sample was CD8+ T cells from peripheral blood mononuclear cells, taken in the first trimester of pregnancy. The receptors come from a female donor with multiple sclerosis, enrolled in a pregnancy study.

The chain links TRBV15 to TRBJ2-7; TRBD1 agrees at 8 bases. Germline V gene sequence: CDR1 LNHNV, CDR2 YYDKDF (reference sequence). J gave up 4 bases and V 0 bases, and 5 bases lay outside the gene matches. The CDR3 sequence is 15 residues long. CDR3 loop: CATSRDQTGVYEQYF. The CDR3 DNA follows: TGTGCCACCAGCAGAGATCAGACAGGGGTTTACGAGCAGTACTTC.

The chain joins TRBV19 to TRBJ2-5; TRBD2 matches at 9 bases. The CDR3 consists of 15 residues. V gave up 2 bases and J gave up 4 bases; unmatched junction bases: 5. The germline V gene encodes CDR1 LNHDA and CDR2 SQIVND (reference sequence). The CDR3 loop is CASSILAGVGETQYF. CDR3 DNA: TGTGCCAGTAGTATATTAGCGGGAGTGGGAGAGACCCAGTACTTC.

The chain employs TRBV27 and TRBJ2-1, with 9 positions matching TRBD2. This CDR3 contains 15 residues. Germline V gives CDR1 MNHEY, CDR2 SMNVEV (reference sequence). With V trimmed by 6 bases and J by 3 bases, 6 bases remained unmatched. Here the CDR3 DNA reads TGTGCCAGCAGCCTAGGAGCGGGAGGCTACAATGAGCAGTTCTTC. It encodes CASSLGAGGYNEQFF.

This clone appeared once. This chain joins TRBV27 and TRBJ2-2; no clear D. The V and J ends lost 3 bases and 4 bases respectively, with 9 bases between them. The CDR3 extends over 14 amino acids. Germline CDR1 is MNHEY and CDR2 is SMNVEV (reference sequence). CDR3 nucleotides: TGTGCCAGCAGTTTTGGTACACGCACCGGGGAGCTGTTTTTT. Translating it yields CASSFGTRTGELFF.

This chain joins TRBV28 and TRBJ2-3, with 7 bases that match TRBD1. J gave up 0 bases and V 4 bases, and 16 bases lay outside the gene matches. This CDR3 is built from 19 residues. Germline-derived CDR1 and CDR2 are MDHEN and SYDVKM. In DNA, the CDR3 is TGTGCCAGCAGTTCCGACCGGGACAGTCCCTTCTCTAGCACAGATACGCAGTATTTT. Its translation is CASSSDRDSPFSSTDTQYF.

The V call is TRBV7-8, the J call TRBJ2-7, with a weak D call TRBD2 (6 bases). The length of the CDR3 is 16 residues. Trimming took off 5 bases at V and 4 bases at J, with 21 bases between the two ends. Germline lookup yields CDR1 SGHVS and CDR2 FQNEAQ. The CDR3 DNA follows: TGTGCCAGCAGCCATAGAACCCTGGCGGGGAAGTACGAGCAGTACTTC. Translated, it gives CASSHRTLAGKYEQYF.

Concerning this clone: Germline is not matched at one junction end, which may reflect a read error. This chain links TRBV10-3 with TRBJ1-4, with D unclear. This CDR3 has 14 residues. Germline CDR1 reads ENHRY; CDR2 reads SYGVKD. In DNA, the CDR3 is TGTGCCATCAGTGAGAGCCGGACTATTGAAAAACTGTTTTTT. This codes for CAISESRTIEKLFF.

The genes are TRBV4-3 and TRBJ2-2; 10 nucleotides match TRBD2. The CDR3 contains 16 residues. The ends lost 4 bases at V and 1 base at J; junction bases unmatched: 3. Looked up from germline, CDR1 is LGHNA and CDR2 is YSLEER. The CDR3 sequence: CASSPTSGVNTGELFF. The CDR3 DNA sequence: TGCGCCAGCAGCCCCACTAGCGGGGTGAACACCGGGGAGCTGTTTTTT.

The V gene is TRBV29-1, the J gene TRBJ2-5; unclear D gene. The end of the DNA aligns better with TRBJ2-7, so the J call may be wrong. This CDR3 has 13 residues. The germline gives CDR1 SQVTM, CDR2 ANQGSEA. The CDR3 DNA reads TGCAGCGTTGAGTATGAGCTCTCCTACGAGCAGTACTTC. This gives the protein CSVEYELSYEQYF.

This clone was detected a few times. The V gene is TRBV2, the J gene TRBJ1-4; 7 nucleotides align to TRBD1. Germline trimming cut 5 bases from V and 0 bases from J; bases unmatched to any gene: 6. The CDR3 has 16 residues. The germline gives CDR1 SNHLY, CDR2 FYNNEI. The CDR3 spells CASSLRQGATNEKLFF. The DNA for the CDR3 is TGTGCCAGCAGTCTCCGACAGGGAGCAACTAATGAAAAACTGTTTTTT.

The rearrangement uses TRBV11-2 and TRBJ2-7, with TRBD2 matching 8 bases. Losses at the gene ends were 6 bases for V and 7 bases for J; bases not matched to a gene: 14. CDR1 SGHAT and CDR2 FQNNGV come from the germline V gene. The length of the CDR3 is 15 residues. The CDR3 DNA reads as TGTGCCAGCAGTTCAACTAGCGGAAAATTGGGAGAGCAGTACTTC. Its protein is CASSSTSGKLGEQYF.

The J gene is TRBJ2-3, the V gene TRBV19, with 9 positions matching TRBD2. The CDR3 spans 16 residues. CDR1 and CDR2 from the germline V gene are LNHDA and SQIVND (reference sequence). J was trimmed by 0 bases and V by 1 base; bases with no gene match: 2. CDR3 region: CASSIVTSGSTDTQYF. The DNA of the CDR3 is TGTGCCAGTAGTATAGTGACTAGCGGAAGCACAGATACGCAGTATTTT.

In DNA, the CDR3 is TGTGCCAGCAGCTTGGAACTAGCGGGAGTAGTTGAGCAGTTCTTC. It specifies CASSLELAGVVEQFF. The chain uses TRBV5-4 and TRBJ2-1; 11 positions match TRBD2. CDR3 length: 15 amino acids. From germline, CDR1 is SGHNT and CDR2 YYREEE (reference sequence). V was clipped by 0 bases and J by 9 bases; unmatched bases: 5.

The chain recombines TRBV7-9 with TRBJ2-7; D uncertain. Trimming stripped 1 base from V and 4 bases from J, with 14 bases between. The CDR3 length is 15 residues. Germline V CDR1 and CDR2: SEHNR, FQNEAQ (reference sequence). CDR3 protein: CASSLVPGLSYEQYF. As DNA, the CDR3 is TGTGCCAGCAGCTTAGTACCAGGCCTCTCTTACGAGCAGTACTTC.

V is TRBV28 and J is TRBJ2-7, with D tentatively TRBD1 (6 bases). CDR1 MDHEN and CDR2 SYDVKM come from the germline V gene. V was shortened by 6 bases and J by 5 bases, with 17 bases between the two germline ends. CDR3 length: 14 residues. CDR3 protein: CASRSGTKSHEQYF. The CDR3 coding sequence is TGTGCCAGCAGATCCGGGACAAAGAGCCACGAGCAGTACTTC.

The rearrangement links TRBV19 to TRBJ1-1; the D gene is possibly TRBD1 (5 bases). CDR1 LNHDA and CDR2 SQIVND come from the germline V gene (reference sequence). This CDR3 comprises 15 residues. V gave up 5 bases and J gave up 6 bases, with 19 bases separating them. The CDR3 loop is CASSLITGGSPEAFF. DNA of the CDR3: TGTGCCAGTAGTCTCATTACCGGGGGATCACCTGAAGCTTTCTTT.

The chain employs TRBV27 and TRBJ2-1; 9 bases match TRBD2. The CDR3 is 21 amino acids. Per the germline V gene, CDR1 is MNHEY and CDR2 is SMNVEV (reference sequence). V was pared by 3 bases and J by 5 bases, with 23 bases of the junction left unmatched. This CDR3 reads CASSFSWRRGGRALSDNEQFF. The CDR3 DNA reads TGTGCCAGCAGTTTCTCTTGGAGGAGGGGCGGGAGGGCCCTCAGCGACAATGAGCAGTTCTTC.

The CDR3 loop reads CASSLGRTGQETQYF. For the CDR3, the DNA is TGTGCCAGCAGCTTAGGGCGGACAGGGCAAGAGACCCAGTACTTC. This chain uses TRBV11-2 with TRBJ2-5; TRBD1 matches 8 bases. The CDR3 runs to 15 residues. Losses at the gene ends were 1 base for V and 2 bases for J; bases not matched to a gene: 3. Germline loops: CDR1 SGHAT, CDR2 FQNNGV.

The J gene is TRBJ2-1, the V gene TRBV5-6; no clear D gene. The V end lost 0 bases, the J end lost 8 bases, and 12 bases lay between the germline ends. CDR1 SGHDT and CDR2 YYEEEE come from the germline V gene. This CDR3 spans 14 amino acids. This chain's CDR3 is CASSLANREDEQFF. DNA of the CDR3: TGTGCCAGCAGCTTGGCGAATCGCGAGGATGAGCAGTTCTTC. Drawing the rest from reference TRBV5-6 and TRBJ2-1, the complete variable domain is DAGVTQSPTHLIKTRGQQVTLRCSPKSGHDTVSWYQQALGQGPQFIFQYYEEEERQRGNFPDRFSGHQFPNYSSELNVNALLLGDSALYLCASSLANREDEQFFGPGTRLTVL.

V and J are TRBV29-1 and TRBJ2-1, with 9 bases aligning to TRBD1. The CDR3 is 15 amino acids. V shed 3 bases, J shed 4 bases, and the junction held 7 bases outside the gene matches. The germline V gene has CDR1 SQVTM and CDR2 ANQGSEA. CDR3 nucleotide sequence: TGCAGCGTTGACATATCGGGACAGGGATACAATGAGCAGTTCTTC. This translates into CSVDISGQGYNEQFF.

The chain combines TRBV7-3 with TRBJ2-1; 7 bases match TRBD2. CDR1 and CDR2 from the germline V gene are SGHTA and FQGTGA. J gave up 3 bases and V 6 bases, and 11 bases lay outside the gene matches. The CDR3 extends over 16 amino acids. CDR3 sequence reads: CASRPWGEGLYNEQFF. For the CDR3, the DNA is TGTGCCAGCAGACCTTGGGGGGAGGGCCTCTACAATGAGCAGTTCTTC.

The chain is built from TRBV2 and TRBJ2-3; 9 nucleotides match TRBD2. The germline gives CDR1 SNHLY, CDR2 FYNNEI. J was trimmed by 5 bases and V by 11 bases; bases with no gene match: 11. The length of the CDR3 is 14 residues. CDR3 protein: CAPQDLAGIDTQYF. CDR3 DNA sequence: TGTGCCCCCCAGGACCTAGCGGGGATAGATACGCAGTATTTT.

There are a few counts of this clone. CDR3 amino acids: CASSFGAGNEKLFF. For the CDR3, the DNA is TGTGCCAGCAGCTTTGGGGCAGGGAATGAAAAACTGTTTTTT. The rearrangement uses TRBV7-9 and TRBJ1-4, with a tentative D call TRBD1 (5 bases). The V end lost 3 bases, the J end lost 5 bases, and 10 bases lay between the germline ends. The CDR3 contains 14 residues. CDR1 and CDR2 (germline): SEHNR, FQNEAQ (reference sequence).

The genes are TRBV5-4 and TRBJ1-1; D remains ambiguous. Looked up from germline, CDR1 is SGHNT and CDR2 is YYREEE (reference sequence). This CDR3 is built from 13 residues. Between the trimmed V and J ends, which lost 3 bases and 1 base, there was a span of 7 bases. The CDR3 DNA reads TGTGCCAGCAGCTCCTGGGCGAACACTGAAGCTTTCTTT. It yields the protein CASSSWANTEAFF. Full variable domain (rest looked up from reference TRBV5-4 and TRBJ1-1): ETGVTQSPTHLIKTRGQQVTLRCSSQSGHNTVSWYQQALGQGPQFIFQYYREEENGRGNFPPRFSGLQFPNYSSELNVNALELDDSALYLCASSSWANTEAFFGQGTRLTVV.

The chain uses TRBV4-3 and TRBJ1-2; D is ambiguous. Germline values: CDR1 LGHNA, CDR2 YSLEER. This CDR3 spans 15 amino acids. Trimming cost V 0 bases and J 2 bases, with 10 bases left between them. CDR3 sequence: CASSQDRGGNYGYTF. Written as DNA, the CDR3 is TGCGCCAGCAGCCAAGATCGGGGAGGGAACTATGGCTACACCTTC.

The CDR3, as DNA: TGTGCCAGCACTTTTAGCGTCGCCAATGAGCAGTTCTTC. Protein sequence: CASTFSVANEQFF. The rearrangement joins TRBV28 to TRBJ2-1, with a tentative D call TRBD2 (5 bases). Looked up from germline, CDR1 is MDHEN and CDR2 is SYDVKM. The CDR3 has 13 residues. With 7 bases removed from V and 6 bases from J, the gap between germline ends came to 13 bases.

This clone was observed many times. V usage is TRBV19 and J usage is TRBJ2-1; 13 bases agree with TRBD2. Trimming at V came to 1 base and at J to 2 bases, leaving 5 bases not matched to a gene. The germline CDR1 and CDR2 sequences are LNHDA and SQIVND (reference sequence). This CDR3 is built from 18 residues. CDR3 DNA: TGTGCCAGTAGTATAGTAACTAGCGGGAGGGGAACCTACAATGAGCAGTTCTTC. Encoded protein: CASSIVTSGRGTYNEQFF.

The chain uses TRBV7-2 and TRBJ2-2; 9 bases line up with TRBD2. Per germline, CDR1 SGHTA and CDR2 FQGNSA. The length of the CDR3 is 17 residues. V lost 2 bases, J lost 6 bases, and 10 bases stayed unmatched. The CDR3 loop reads CASSLWGSGGGAGELFF. The CDR3 coding sequence is TGTGCCAGCAGCTTATGGGGTAGCGGGGGAGGCGCCGGGGAGCTGTTTTTT.

This clone was observed a handful of times. V is TRBV30 and J is TRBJ1-1; tentatively, D is TRBD1 (6 bases). The CDR3 spans 16 residues. Trimming took 5 bases from V and 5 from J, leaving 24 bases between them. Germline V gives CDR1 GTSNPN, CDR2 SVGIG (reference sequence). Here the CDR3 DNA reads TGTGCCTGGGGGAATACTTTACACCAAGGGGGTACTGAAGCTTTCTTT. Translation: CAWGNTLHQGGTEAFF.